The next 20 T cell receptor beta chains were all read from a single sample in a study of naive and memory T cell subsets. An equimolar mix of two oligonucleotides served as the beta constant-region primer for TRBC1 and TRBC2. Four rounds of PCR amplified the ligated cDNA using nested alpha and beta constant-region primers plus SP2. TCRdb called the UMI-ligation and nested PCR reads again in MiXCR, with one record for every CDR3 protein. The sample has 1,500 or so distinct CDR3 sequences; almost 7.5% are singletons. The sample was CD8+ TEMRA cells from blood. Subset in this sample: effector memory re-expressing CD45RA, CD45RA+ CD27-. The receptors were gathered from a human donor in good health.

CDR3 amino acids: CASSPAQGGYEQFF. The CDR3 bases are TGTGCCAGCAGCCCTGCCCAGGGTGGGTATGAGCAGTTCTTC. The chain is built from TRBV9 and TRBJ2-1; a weak D match, TRBD1 (5 bases). Looked up from germline, CDR1 is SGDLS and CDR2 is YYNGEE. V gave up 4 bases and J gave up 8 bases, with 16 bases separating them. CDR3 length: 14 amino acids.

J is TRBJ1-1 and V is TRBV6-1; TRBD1 aligns across 7 bases. With 5 bases clipped from V and 1 base from J, the junction kept 10 bases outside the gene matches. This CDR3 has 16 residues. The germline CDR1 and CDR2 sequences are MNHNS and SASEGT. CDR3 in amino acids: CASSYRQGRQNTEAFF. Written as DNA, the CDR3 is TGTGCCAGCAGTTACCGACAGGGACGGCAGAACACTGAAGCTTTCTTT.

Sample share makes this clonotype medium-sized. The genes are TRBV20-1 and TRBJ2-7, with 9 bases lining up with TRBD1. Germline assignment: CDR1 DFQATT and CDR2 SNEGSKA (reference sequence). CDR3 size: 14 residues. Trimming removed 0 bases from V and 7 bases from J; junction bases left unmatched: 7. CDR3 loop: CSARDRTGVREQYF. The CDR3 DNA reads as TGCAGTGCTAGAGACAGGACAGGGGTGAGAGAGCAGTACTTC.

This chain links TRBV20-1 with TRBJ2-7; the match to TRBD1 covers 7 bases. CDR3 length: 14 amino acids. The trim removed 2 bases at V and 3 bases at J, leaving 7 bases unmatched. Germline lookup yields CDR1 DFQATT and CDR2 SNEGSKA (reference sequence). The CDR3 region is CSARTGQVDYEQYF. DNA for the CDR3: TGCAGTGCTAGAACCGGACAGGTCGACTACGAGCAGTACTTC.

The sample holds many counts of this clonotype. The rearrangement links TRBV7-6 to TRBJ2-7; 11 bases map to TRBD2. The CDR3 spans 15 residues. Per germline, CDR1 SGHVS and CDR2 FNYEAQ. Germline trimming cut 5 bases from V and 0 bases from J; bases unmatched to any gene: 3. The CDR3 loop reads CASSQTSGSSYEQYF. As DNA, the CDR3 is TGTGCCAGCAGCCAAACTAGCGGGAGCTCCTACGAGCAGTACTTC.

The table lists this clonotype with a few counts. The chain has TRBV4-1 and TRBJ2-2, with 7 nucleotides matching TRBD1. The germline V gene encodes CDR1 MGHRA and CDR2 YSYEKL. After removal of 1 base from V and 1 base from J, the junction contained 3 bases not matched to a gene. The CDR3 sequence is 16 residues long. DNA for the CDR3: TGCGCCAGCAGCCAAGCAGGGACAGTGAACACCGGGGAGCTGTTTTTT. Protein: CASSQAGTVNTGELFF.

This clonotype is deemed hyperexpanded. The V and J genes are TRBV7-9 and TRBJ2-1; the D gene is possibly TRBD2 (5 bases). V was shortened by 5 bases and J by 16 bases, with 24 bases between the two germline ends. The CDR3 loop spans 14 amino acids. In germline, CDR1 is SEHNR, CDR2 FQNEAQ (reference sequence). CDR3 amino acids: CASSANPNVGAAFF. As DNA, the CDR3 is TGTGCCAGCAGCGCAAACCCGAATGTGGGAGCCGCCTTCTTC.

This clonotype was observed many times. The chain has TRBV18 and TRBJ1-2; no firm D call. V gave up 4 bases and J gave up 4 bases, with 16 bases separating them. CDR1 and CDR2 (germline): KGHSH, LQKENI. CDR3 length: 15 amino acids. The CDR3 protein is CASSHDTTSVYGYTF. DNA for the CDR3: TGTGCCAGCTCACACGACACCACCTCCGTCTATGGCTACACCTTC.

This clonotype occurred a few times. The chain carries TRBV28 and TRBJ1-1; D not resolved. The CDR3 sequence is 13 residues long. V lost 8 bases and J lost 5, with 15 bases in between. Germline-derived CDR1 and CDR2 are MDHEN and SYDVKM. CDR3 DNA sequence: TGTGCCAGCGTCCTTCTCCGAGGGACTGAAGCTTTCTTT. This sequence encodes CASVLLRGTEAFF.

The chain employs TRBV24-1 and TRBJ2-1; D perhaps matches TRBD1 (6 bases). The CDR3 loop spans 16 amino acids. Trimming took 3 bases from V and 3 from J, leaving 14 bases between them. The germline gives CDR1 KGHDR, CDR2 SFDVKD. For the CDR3, the DNA is TGTGCCACCAGTGATCCCAGTAACAGGGACTACAATGAGCAGTTCTTC. Protein: CATSDPSNRDYNEQFF.

The table lists this clonotype with a few counts. The V call is TRBV3-1, the J call TRBJ2-4; 10 bases map to TRBD2. Trimming removed 6 bases from V and 2 bases from J; junction bases left unmatched: 22. Germline V CDR1 and CDR2: LGHDT, YNNKEL (reference sequence). The CDR3 loop spans 21 amino acids. The CDR3 DNA is TGTGCCAGCAGTCCAAGCGGGAGGGCCGGCGGGCCCCATAACCCCAAAAACATTCAGTACTTC. This sequence encodes CASSPSGRAGGPHNPKNIQYF. The entire variable domain, with the rest obtained from reference TRBV3-1 and TRBJ2-4, is as follows: DTAVSQTPKYLVTQMGNDKSIKCEQNLGHDTMYWYKQDSKKFLKIMFSYNNKELIINETVPNRFSPKSPDKAHLNLHINSLELGDSAVYFCASSPSGRAGGPHNPKNIQYFGAGTRLSVL.

In its sample, this clonotype is large. The genes are TRBV6-2 or TRBV6-3 and TRBJ2-3; D is unclear. V was pared by 2 bases and J by 2 bases, with 5 bases between. This CDR3 has 13 amino acids. Germline CDR1 is MNHEY and CDR2 is SVGEGT. The CDR3 reads CASSYRDTDTQYF. The DNA of the CDR3 is TGTGCCAGCAGTTACAGGGACACAGATACGCAGTATTTT.

This clonotype was found a few times. The chain carries TRBV7-9 and TRBJ2-7; D is undetermined. Looked up from germline, CDR1 is SEHNR and CDR2 is FQNEAQ (reference sequence). CDR3 length: 11 amino acids. V gave up 4 bases and J gave up 3 bases, with 4 bases separating them. DNA of the CDR3: TGTGCCAGCAGCTCCGACTACGAGCAGTACTTC. This sequence encodes CASSSDYEQYF.

The genes are TRBV6-1 and TRBJ1-2; maybe TRBD1 (5 bases). In germline, CDR1 is MNHNS, CDR2 SASEGT. The CDR3 consists of 14 residues. V lost 5 bases to trimming and J lost 4 bases, with 14 bases between them. The CDR3 DNA reads as TGTGCCAGCAGTCCCGGGGGAGGGAGCTATGGCTACACCTTC. This sequence encodes CASSPGGGSYGYTF.

The rearrangement links TRBV12-5 to TRBJ2-1; 10 bases align to TRBD1. V shed 4 bases, J shed 8 bases, and the junction held 11 bases outside the gene matches. The CDR3 sequence is 16 residues long. Germline values: CDR1 LGHNT, CDR2 FRNRAP. This chain's CDR3 is CASGWIPGTGVHEQFF. The CDR3 DNA sequence: TGTGCTAGTGGTTGGATTCCGGGGACAGGGGTTCATGAGCAGTTCTTC.

This clonotype was observed at least ten times. The chain recombines TRBV6-4 with TRBJ2-3, with 9 nucleotides matching TRBD2. This CDR3 is 15 amino acids long. Germline CDR1 and CDR2: MRHNA and SNTAGT. V shed 5 bases, J shed 6 bases, and the junction held 9 bases outside the gene matches. The DNA of the CDR3 is TGTGCCAGCAGTAAGAGTAGCGGGAGTTTCGATACGCAGTATTTT. It translates to CASSKSSGSFDTQYF.

This clonotype turned up a few times. The V and J genes are TRBV6-5 and TRBJ2-7, with D possibly being TRBD2 (6 bases). The V gene's germline CDR1 is MNHEY and CDR2 SVGAGI. V lost 0 bases and J 4 bases, leaving 16 bases between the germline ends. This CDR3 region has 16 residues. The CDR3 coding sequence is TGTGCCAGCAGTTACTCGATAACGATAGCGGAATACGAGCAGTACTTC. Translation gives CASSYSITIAEYEQYF.

V and J are TRBV6-5 and TRBJ1-5; TRBD1 matches at 9 bases. The CDR3 has 15 residues. Losses at the gene ends were 5 bases for V and 3 bases for J; bases not matched to a gene: 5. Germline V gives CDR1 MNHEY, CDR2 SVGAGI. This chain's CDR3 is CASSPGQGYNQPQHF. In DNA, the CDR3 is TGTGCCAGCAGTCCGGGACAGGGTTACAATCAGCCCCAGCATTTT.

This clonotype is categorized as medium-sized. This rearrangement joins TRBV7-2 to TRBJ2-7, with D uncertain. CDR3 size: 12 residues. Germline V gives CDR1 SGHTA, CDR2 FQGNSA. Trimming shortened V by 2 bases and J by 0 bases, and 2 bases separated the two germline ends. CDR3 region: CASSLTSYEQYF. CDR3 coding DNA: TGTGCCAGCAGCTTAACCTCCTACGAGCAGTACTTC.

This clonotype has only a few counts. The rearrangement links TRBV6-2 or TRBV6-3 to TRBJ2-3; 11 nucleotides match TRBD2. This CDR3 comprises 18 residues. Trimming took 0 bases from V and 5 from J; bases not matched to a gene: 10. The V gene's germline CDR1 is MNHEY and CDR2 SVGEGT. CDR3 amino acids: CASSYSILAGESRDTQYF. CDR3 bases: TGTGCCAGCAGTTACTCGATACTAGCGGGGGAGTCCAGAGATACGCAGTATTTT.